One sample yielded the 9 T cell receptor beta chains listed below, sequenced in a study of CD8+CD57+ T cells in acquired aplastic anemia (dated by TCRdb to the late 2010s). Data came from an Illumina HiSeq 2000. Genomic DNA served as template for TCR beta VDJ combination and CDR3 sequence profiling. Using fastp trimming at Q25 and MiXCR clonotype assembly, TCRdb reanalyzed the public sequencing data and kept in-frame beta chains. Identical CDR3 proteins give one entry, which carries the most common genes and DNA. For this sample the table gives about 170,000 distinct CDR3 sequences, of which about 60% were detected only once. Together, the top ten hold roughly 44% of the sample. The sequenced sample consisted of sorted CD4+, CD8+, or CD8+CD57+ T cells (not recorded which) from PBMCs. The receptors come from a human donor in good health.

V gene TRBV2 combines with J gene TRBJ1-1; D call uncertain. The CDR3 runs to 13 residues. Germline V gives CDR1 SNHLY, CDR2 FYNNEI. The ends were cut back, 7 bases at V and 0 bases at J, with 9 bases in the middle. The CDR3 DNA reads as TGTGCCAGCACCAGATTTCTGAACACTGAAGCTTTCTTT. Translation gives CASTRFLNTEAFF.

About this clonotype: The CDR3 carries no conserved terminal phenylalanine or tryptophan, so it likely arises from a read error. The rearrangement links TRBV9 to TRBJ2-7, with 9 bases aligning to TRBD2. Looked up from germline, CDR1 is SGDLS and CDR2 is YYNGEE. The CDR3 length is 15 residues. The ends lost 0 bases at V and 7 bases at J; junction bases unmatched: 8. This CDR3 reads CASSVDSGGPREQYS. Written as DNA, the CDR3 is TGTGCCAGCAGCGTAGATAGCGGGGGCCCACGGGAGCAGTACTCC.

The V gene is TRBV5-1, the J gene TRBJ2-3, with D perhaps assigned TRBD1 or TRBD2 (5 bases each). The CDR3 has 14 amino acids. Trimming cost V 7 bases and J 0 bases, with 12 bases left between them. The germline V gene has CDR1 SGHRS and CDR2 YFSETQ. The chain's CDR3 is CASGTGPSTDTQYF. Here the CDR3 DNA reads TGCGCCAGCGGGACGGGGCCTAGCACAGATACGCAGTATTTT. Drawing the rest from reference TRBV5-1 and TRBJ2-3, the complete variable domain is KAGVTQTPRYLIKTRGQQVTLSCSPISGHRSVSWYQQTPGQGLQFLFEYFSETQRNKGNFPGRFSGRQFSNSRSEMNVSTLELGDSALYLCASGTGPSTDTQYFGPGTRLTVL.

Concerning this clonotype itself: The final CDR3 position lacks the conserved phenylalanine or tryptophan, pointing to a likely read error. The CDR3, as DNA: TGCGCCAGCAGCTTGGACGGATCTAGCACAGATACGCAGTATCTT. As protein: CASSLDGSSTDTQYL. This chain connects TRBV5-1 to TRBJ2-3; unclear D gene. The CDR3 spans 15 residues. V lost 0 bases and J 0 bases, leaving 8 bases between the germline ends. Germline CDR1 and CDR2: SGHRS and YFSETQ.

In the case of this clonotype: This clone may be a read error of a much larger clone one base away. V is TRBV4-2 and J is TRBJ2-7; D not certain. Per germline, CDR1 LGHNA and CDR2 YNFKEQ. CDR3 length: 16 residues. V shed 1 base and J shed 2 bases, with 15 bases lying between them. The CDR3 here is CASSQVGRVMAYEQYF. Here the CDR3 DNA reads TGTGCCAGCAGCCAAGTGGGCCGGGTGATGGCCTACGAGCAGTACTTC.

This chain uses TRBV7-9 with TRBJ1-2; the match to TRBD1 covers 7 bases. Germline V gene lookup returns CDR1 SEHNR and CDR2 FQNEAQ (reference sequence). The CDR3 loop spans 13 amino acids. V shed 5 bases, J shed 6 bases, and the junction held 6 bases outside the gene matches. The DNA of the CDR3 is TGTGCCAGCAGCCAGGGCAGGGGGGATGGCTACACCTTC. Its translation is CASSQGRGDGYTF.

With respect to this clonotype: Because it lacks the conserved phenylalanine or tryptophan at the end, this CDR3 is likely a read error. V and J are TRBV19 and TRBJ2-1; TRBD2 matches 8 bases. The CDR3 has 17 amino acids. Germline CDR1 and CDR2: LNHDA and SQIVND (reference sequence). Germline trimming cut 3 bases from V and 2 bases from J; bases unmatched to any gene: 9. CDR3 protein: CASSMEVGGGPYNEQFL. The CDR3 DNA follows: TGTGCCAGTAGTATGGAGGTGGGCGGGGGGCCCTACAATGAGCAGTTCCTC.

This clonotype has a single count. Lacking the conserved final phenylalanine or tryptophan, this CDR3 likely reflects a read error. The DNA is omitted, as the CDR3 cannot be located on it reliably, and the CDR3 follows TCRdb's listing. The rearrangement joins TRBV6-1 to TRBJ2-6; the table's D call, TRBD1, was not checked against the DNA. Per germline, CDR1 MNHNS and CDR2 SASEGT. The CDR3 totals 18 residues, both ends included. This chain's CDR3 is CASSIGQGASSGANVLGY.

The rearrangement uses TRBV6-6 and TRBJ1-2, with D uncertain. Germline V lookup: CDR1 MNHNY, CDR2 SVGAGI (reference sequence). This CDR3 region has 12 residues. V lost 5 bases to trimming and J lost 0 bases, with 4 bases between them. The DNA for the CDR3 is TGTGCCAGCAGTCCCTCTAACTATGGCTACACCTTC. Amino acid sequence: CASSPSNYGYTF.